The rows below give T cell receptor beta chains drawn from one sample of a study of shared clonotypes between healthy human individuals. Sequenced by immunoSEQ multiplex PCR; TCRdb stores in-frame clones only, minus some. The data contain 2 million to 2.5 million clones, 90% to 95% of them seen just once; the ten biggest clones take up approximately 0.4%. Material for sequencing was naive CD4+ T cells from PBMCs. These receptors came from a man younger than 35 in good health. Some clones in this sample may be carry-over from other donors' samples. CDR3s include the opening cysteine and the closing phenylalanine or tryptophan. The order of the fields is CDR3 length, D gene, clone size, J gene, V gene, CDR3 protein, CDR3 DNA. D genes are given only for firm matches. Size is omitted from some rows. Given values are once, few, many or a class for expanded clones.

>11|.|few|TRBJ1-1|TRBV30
CAWSVRAEAFF
TGTGCCTGGAGTGTACGTGCTGAAGCTTTCTTT
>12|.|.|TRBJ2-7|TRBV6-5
CASSTTTREQYF
TGTGCCAGCAGTACGACGACGAGGGAGCAGTACTTC
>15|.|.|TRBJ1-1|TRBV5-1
CASSANTGSNTEAFF
TGCGCCAGCAGCGCCAACACAGGGAGTAATACTGAAGCTTTCTTT
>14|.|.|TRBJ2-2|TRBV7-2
CASSRDINTGELFF
TGTGCCAGCAGCAGGGACATCAACACCGGGGAGCTGTTTTTT
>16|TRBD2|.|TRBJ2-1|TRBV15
CATSTSSYYRGDEQFF
TGTGCCACCAGCACCAGCTCTTACTACCGGGGGGATGAGCAGTTCTTC
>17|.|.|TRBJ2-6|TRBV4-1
CASSQGIISSGANVLTF
TGCGCCAGCAGCCAAGGAATTATCAGCTCTGGGGCCAACGTCCTGACTTTC
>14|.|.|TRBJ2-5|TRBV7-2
CASSLDPYQETQYF
TGTGCCAGCAGCTTAGATCCCTACCAAGAGACCCAGTACTTC
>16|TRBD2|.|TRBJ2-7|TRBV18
CASSPLMASGGYEQYF
TGTGCCAGCTCACCCCTAATGGCTAGCGGGGGCTACGAGCAGTACTTC
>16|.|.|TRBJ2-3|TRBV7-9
CASSRPMTGTRDTQYF
TGTGCCAGCAGCCGTCCCATGACAGGCACGAGAGATACGCAGTATTTT
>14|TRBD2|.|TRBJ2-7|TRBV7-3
CASSLGLAGDEQYF
TGTGCCAGCAGCTTAGGCCTAGCGGGAGACGAGCAGTACTTC
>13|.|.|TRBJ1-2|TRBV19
CASSMRAVYGYTF
TGTGCCAGTAGTATGCGGGCGGTCTATGGCTACACCTTC